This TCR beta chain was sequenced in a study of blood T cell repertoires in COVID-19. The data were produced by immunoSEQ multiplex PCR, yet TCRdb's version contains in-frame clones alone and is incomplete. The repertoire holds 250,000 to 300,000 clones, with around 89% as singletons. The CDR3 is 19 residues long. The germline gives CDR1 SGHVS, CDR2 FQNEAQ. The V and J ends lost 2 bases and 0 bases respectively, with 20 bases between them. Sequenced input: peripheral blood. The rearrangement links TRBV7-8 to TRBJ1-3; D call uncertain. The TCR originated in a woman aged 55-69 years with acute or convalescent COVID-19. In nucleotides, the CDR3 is TGTGCCAGCAGCTTATCGCCCCCATTCCTTGAGAGCTCTGGAAACACCATATATTTT. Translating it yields CASSLSPPFLESSGNTIYF. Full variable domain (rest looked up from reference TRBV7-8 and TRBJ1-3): GAGVSQSPRYKVAKRGQDVALRCDPISGHVSLFWYQQALGQGPEFLTYFQNEAQLDKSGLPSDRFFAERPEGSVSTLKIQRTQQEDSAVYLCASSLSPPFLESSGNTIYFGEGSWLTVV.